The rows below give T cell receptor beta chains drawn from one sample of a study of blood T cell repertoires in COVID-19. Repertoires were generated with immunoSEQ multiplex PCR, while TCRdb's copy carries only in-frame clones and drops some. The data show 210,000 or so clones, 80% to 85% seen once. The sequenced sample consisted of PBMCs or T cells enriched from blood (not recorded which). These receptors all stem from a woman between 50 and 59 years old with acute COVID-19. Both conserved end residues are part of each CDR3. D genes are given only for firm matches. Clone size is given for some rows only: seen once, a few or many times, or a class if the clone is expanded.

v_gene,d_gene,abundance,j_gene,CDR3aa,CDR3nt
TRBV10-3,TRBD1,.,TRBJ2-7,CAISEGQGAREQYF,TGTGCCATCAGTGAGGGACAGGGGGCGCGTGAGCAGTACTTC
TRBV9,.,few,TRBJ2-3,CASSPGDTDTQYF,TGTGCCAGCTCCCCCGGGGACACAGATACGCAGTATTTT
TRBV28,TRBD1,once,TRBJ2-7,CASNSGQGAISSYEQYF,TGTGCCAGCAATTCGGGACAGGGGGCAATCAGCTCCTACGAGCAGTACTTC
TRBV30,.,.,TRBJ1-6,CAWIRQDHMGNSPLHF,TGTGCCTGGATTCGACAGGACCACATGGGGAATTCACCCCTCCACTTT
TRBV11-3,.,few,TRBJ2-2,CASRKTGPTNTGELFF,TGTGCCAGCAGAAAGACAGGACCAACGAACACCGGGGAGCTGTTTTTT
TRBV11-2,.,.,TRBJ2-2,CASSLDPDWSRELFF,TGTGCCAGCAGCTTAGACCCGGACTGGTCTCGGGAGCTGTTTTTT
TRBV18,.,.,TRBJ2-2,CASSRRDGTGELFF,TGTGCCAGCTCACGCAGGGATGGTACCGGGGAGCTGTTTTTT
TRBV7-3,TRBD2,few,TRBJ2-2,CASRPGLAGGPAGELFF,TGTGCCAGCAGGCCGGGACTAGCGGGAGGGCCGGCCGGGGAGCTGTTTTTT
TRBV25-1,.,.,TRBJ1-4,CASGTGGALNEKLFF,TGTGCCAGCGGAACCGGGGGGGCGTTGAATGAAAAACTGTTTTTT
TRBV19,.,once,TRBJ2-6,CASSIPAVGANVLTF,TGTGCCAGTAGTATACCGGCGGTTGGGGCCAACGTCCTGACTTTC
TRBV5-4,.,.,TRBJ2-7,CASHRDNSYEQYF,TGTGCCAGCCACCGGGACAACTCCTACGAGCAGTACTTC
TRBV5-1,.,.,TRBJ2-7,CASSLASQGTLYEQYF,TGCGCCAGCAGCTTGGCCTCACAGGGGACTCTCTACGAGCAGTACTTC
TRBV11-2,TRBD1,few,TRBJ1-5,CASSLDDMGQGVNQPQHF,TGTGCCAGCAGCTTAGATGATATGGGACAGGGGGTTAATCAGCCCCAGCATTTT
TRBV29-1,.,.,TRBJ2-7,CSVDRVEQYF,TGCAGCGTTGACCGGGTCGAGCAGTACTTC
TRBV11-2,.,.,TRBJ2-7,CASSSGRAPYEQYF,TGTGCCAGCAGCTCCGGCAGGGCTCCCTACGAGCAGTACTTC
TRBV28,.,.,TRBJ2-1,CASSSAGSNSYNEQFF,TGTGCCAGCAGTTCGGCGGGGAGCAACTCCTACAATGAGCAGTTCTTC